Below, 7 T cell receptor beta chains from the same sample are listed, as sequenced in a study of type 1 regulatory T cells. Using its own MiXCR run on the reads, TCRdb lists one record per CDR3 protein. The sample gives about 5,800 distinct CDR3 sequences, 27% of which show up once; more than 7.5% is in the top ten. For these TCRs, the target antigens are not known. Sequenced: cultured T cells, either the whole culture or a sorted T cell fraction (not recorded which). Noted subset: Tr1-enriched cell product generated in vitro against host alloantigens. All receptors derive from a human donor in good health.

This clonotype came up once. This chain uses TRBV6-5 with TRBJ1-3, with 7 nucleotides matching TRBD1. With V trimmed by 9 bases and J by 0 bases, 2 bases remained unmatched. CDR3 length equals 13 residues. Per germline, CDR1 MNHEY and CDR2 SVGAGI. The CDR3 coding sequence is TGTGCCAGAGGACAGGCCTCTGGAAACACCATATATTTT. This sequence encodes CARGQASGNTIYF.

This clonotype is labeled as medium-sized (0.01 to 0.1%). The genes are TRBV7-2 and TRBJ2-7; maybe TRBD2 (6 bases). V lost 4 bases to trimming and J lost 4 bases, with 11 bases between them. The germline V gene encodes CDR1 SGHTA and CDR2 FQGNSA. The CDR3 runs 13 residues. The CDR3 nucleotides are TGTGCCAGCAGCTCTAGCGACCCATACGAGCAGTACTTC. Residues: CASSSSDPYEQYF.

V is TRBV19 and J is TRBJ2-1, with TRBD2 matching 13 bases. This CDR3 spans 17 amino acids. After removal of 3 bases from V and 7 bases from J, the junction contained 9 bases not matched to a gene. Germline assignment: CDR1 LNHDA and CDR2 SQIVND (reference sequence). DNA for the CDR3: TGTGCCAGTAGTATGACTAGCGGGAGGTTATTGAAGAATGAGCAGTTCTTC. As protein: CASSMTSGRLLKNEQFF.

Judged by abundance, this clonotype is medium-sized. The chain combines TRBV6-1 with TRBJ2-7; D might be TRBD1 (5 bases). Trimming cost V 3 bases and J 2 bases, with 11 bases left between them. Germline loops: CDR1 MNHNS, CDR2 SASEGT. This CDR3 contains 14 residues. CDR3 sequence (DNA): TGTGCCAGCAGTGAGTGGCAGGGCGCCTACGAGCAGTACTTC. This gives the protein CASSEWQGAYEQYF.

In its sample, this clonotype is medium-sized. One end of the junction varies from germline; a read error may be responsible. This sequence joins TRBV4-3 and TRBJ2-7, with TRBD1 as a possible D gene (6 bases). The length of the CDR3 is 15 residues. CDR1 and CDR2 from the germline V gene are LGHNA and YSLEER. DNA of the CDR3: TGCGCCAGCAGCCAAGACTGGACAGCCTCCCACGAGCAGTACTTC. It is translated as CASSQDWTASHEQYF.

Within the sample, this clonotype is medium-sized. The rearrangement uses TRBV19 and TRBJ2-7, with 10 positions matching TRBD1. The CDR3 has 15 amino acids. The V segment lost 7 bases and the J segment 6 bases; nucleotides outside the gene matches: 12. Per the germline V gene, CDR1 is LNHDA and CDR2 is SQIVND (reference sequence). The CDR3 DNA reads as TGTGCCAGTAACCGACAGGGGGCGACTCATGGCGAGCAGTACTTC. This sequence encodes CASNRQGATHGEQYF.

This clonotype is termed medium-sized (0.01 to 0.1%). V is TRBV7-2 and J is TRBJ2-1; 13 nucleotides align to TRBD2. Germline V gene lookup returns CDR1 SGHTA and CDR2 FQGNSA. V was pared by 7 bases and J by 10 bases, with 7 bases of the junction left unmatched. The CDR3 totals 14 residues. CDR3 DNA: TGTGCCAGCACCGCTTTACTAGCGGGAGGGGAGCAGTTCTTC. Protein sequence: CASTALLAGGEQFF. The full variable domain, its missing parts supplied by reference TRBV7-2 and TRBJ2-1, is GAGVSQSPSNKVTEKGKDVELRCDPISGHTALYWYRQSLGQGLEFLIYFQGNSAPDKSGLPSDRFSAERTGGSVSTLTIQRTQQEDSAVYLCASTALLAGGEQFFGPGTRLTVL.